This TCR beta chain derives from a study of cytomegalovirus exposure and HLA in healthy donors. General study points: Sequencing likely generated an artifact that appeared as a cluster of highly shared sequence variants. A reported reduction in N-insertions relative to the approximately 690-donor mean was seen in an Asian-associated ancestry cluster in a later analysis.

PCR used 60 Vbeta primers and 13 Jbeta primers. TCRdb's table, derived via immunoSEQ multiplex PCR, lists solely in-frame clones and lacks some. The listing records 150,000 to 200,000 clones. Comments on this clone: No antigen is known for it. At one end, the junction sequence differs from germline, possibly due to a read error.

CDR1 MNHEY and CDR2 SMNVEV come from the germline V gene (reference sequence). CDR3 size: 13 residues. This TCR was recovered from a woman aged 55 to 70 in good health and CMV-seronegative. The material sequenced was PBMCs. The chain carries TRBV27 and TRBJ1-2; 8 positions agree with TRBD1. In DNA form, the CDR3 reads TGTGCCAGCAGTATATCCGGGACAGGTTACTACACCTTC. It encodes CASSISGTGYYTF.